This T cell receptor (beta chain) was found in a study of control samples from healthy donors and cancer patients. Repertoires were generated with immunoSEQ multiplex PCR, while TCRdb's copy carries only in-frame clones and drops some. This repertoire shows 100,000 to 150,000 clones, approximately 91% found once; its top ten account for roughly 3.2%. This sequence originates from a man between 50 and 59 years old in good health. Sequences were obtained from blood.

CDR3: CASSGTFSGNTIYF. The CDR3 DNA sequence: TGTGCCAGCAGTGGGACTTTCTCTGGAAACACCATATATTTT. The chain joins TRBV27 to TRBJ1-3; tentative D call: TRBD1 (5 bases). Trimming removed 5 bases at V and 0 bases at J, with 8 bases between. The V gene's germline CDR1 is MNHEY and CDR2 SMNVEV (reference sequence). This CDR3 is 14 amino acids long.